This TCR beta chain was documented in a study of T cell repertoires in cytomegalovirus infection. General study findings and limits: HLA-C-restricted CMV-specific TCR beta clonotypes prevailed in the ex vivo response.

This clonotype came up a few times. What it binds is unknown. CDR3 length: 13 amino acids. V was pared by 2 bases and J by 6 bases, with 8 bases between. Germline V gene sequence: CDR1 LGHNT, CDR2 FRNRAP. TCRdb reprocessed the reads with MiXCR, giving one entry per CDR3 protein. In the table there are roughly 150,000 distinct CDR3 sequences, 23% of which are singletons. The sample taken for sequencing was PBMCs. This sequence was found in a human donor in good health (CMV status not recorded). Some clones in this sample may be carry-over from other donors' samples. The chain recombines TRBV12-5 with TRBJ2-1; D is ambiguous. The CDR3 DNA reads as TGTGCTAGTGGTTTGTCCGGTGCCAATGAGCAGTTCTTC. Translation gives CASGLSGANEQFF.